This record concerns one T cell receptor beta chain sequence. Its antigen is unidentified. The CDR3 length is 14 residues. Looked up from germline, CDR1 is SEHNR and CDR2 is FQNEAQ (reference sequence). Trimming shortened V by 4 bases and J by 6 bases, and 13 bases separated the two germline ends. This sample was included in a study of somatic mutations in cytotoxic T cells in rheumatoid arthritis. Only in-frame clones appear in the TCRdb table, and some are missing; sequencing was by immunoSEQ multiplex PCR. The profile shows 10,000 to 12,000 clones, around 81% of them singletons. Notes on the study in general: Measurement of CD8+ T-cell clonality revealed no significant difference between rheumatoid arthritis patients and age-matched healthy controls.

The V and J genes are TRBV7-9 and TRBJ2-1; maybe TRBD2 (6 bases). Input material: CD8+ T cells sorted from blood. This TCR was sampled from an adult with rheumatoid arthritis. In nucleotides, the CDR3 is TGTGCCAGCAGCTGGGGAGGCGCCTTCAATGAGCAGTTCTTC. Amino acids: CASSWGGAFNEQFF.